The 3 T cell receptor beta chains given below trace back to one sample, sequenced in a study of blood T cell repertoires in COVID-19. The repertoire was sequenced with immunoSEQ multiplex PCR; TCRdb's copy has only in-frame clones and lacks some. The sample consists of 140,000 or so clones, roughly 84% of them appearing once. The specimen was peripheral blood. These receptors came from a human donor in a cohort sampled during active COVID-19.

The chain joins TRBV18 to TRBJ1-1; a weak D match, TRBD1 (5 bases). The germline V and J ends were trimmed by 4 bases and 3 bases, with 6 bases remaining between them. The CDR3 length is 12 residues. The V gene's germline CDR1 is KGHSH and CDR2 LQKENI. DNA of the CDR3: TGTGCCAGCTCACAAGGGGACACTGAAGCTTTCTTT. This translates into CASSQGDTEAFF.

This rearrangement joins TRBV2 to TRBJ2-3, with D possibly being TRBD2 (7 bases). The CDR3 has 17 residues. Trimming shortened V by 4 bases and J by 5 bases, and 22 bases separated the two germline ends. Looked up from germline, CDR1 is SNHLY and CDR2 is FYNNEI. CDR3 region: CASSGQGGGGVGDTQYF. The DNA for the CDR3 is TGTGCCAGCAGTGGACAAGGGGGGGGCGGAGTGGGAGATACGCAGTATTTT.

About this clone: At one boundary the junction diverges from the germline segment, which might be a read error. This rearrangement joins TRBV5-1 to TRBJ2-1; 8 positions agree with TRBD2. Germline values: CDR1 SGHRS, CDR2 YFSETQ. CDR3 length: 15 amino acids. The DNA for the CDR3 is TGCCCCAGCAGCGACCCGGGGGGGGCAGGGAATGAGCAGTTCTTC. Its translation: CPSSDPGGAGNEQFF.